This entry describes one TCR beta chain. The antigen is undetermined. Trimming took 6 bases from V and 15 from J; bases not matched to a gene: 3. This CDR3 comprises 12 residues. Germline V gives CDR1 MRHNA, CDR2 SNTAGT. These data originate in a study of shared clonotypes between healthy human individuals. Study findings and constraints: Relative to their counterparts shared across all four donors, non-shared clonotypes exhibited diminished generation probabilities. Clonotype sharing among donors was expected to depend on sequencing depth.

TCRdb's copy holds only in-frame clones and misses some; the assay was immunoSEQ multiplex PCR. In the table there are millions of clones, more than 85% of which are singletons. The origin of this receptor is a man aged 18 to 29 in good health. Some clones in this sample may be carry-over from other donors' samples. Specimen: naive CD4+ T cells from PBMCs. Subset here: CD45RA+ positively selected. The J gene is TRBJ2-1, the V gene TRBV6-4; 15 positions agree with TRBD2. CDR3 coding DNA: TGTGCCAGCAGCGGGACTAGCGGGAGGCGGTTCTTC. Protein sequence: CASSGTSGRRFF.